The table lists the clone carrying this T cell receptor (beta chain) with a few counts. The table came from immunoSEQ multiplex PCR; TCRdb's copy has only in-frame clones and leaves some out. The sample holds several thousand clones; 70% to 90% are singletons and the top ten take over 2.5%. The source of the sample is a study of blood T cell repertoires in COVID-19. Study as a whole: PBMCs, B-cell-depleted T cells, or T cells were the source of the cDNA or gDNA that made up the material.

This TCR was sampled from a woman older than 75 with acute or convalescent COVID-19. Sequenced input: peripheral blood.

The CDR3 region is CASSLRLTSYEQYF. CDR3 in DNA: TGTGCCAGCAGCTTAAGACTCACTTCCTACGAGCAGTACTTC. This chain links TRBV7-2 with TRBJ2-7; no clear D gene. Germline V gives CDR1 SGHTA, CDR2 FQGNSA. Trimming shortened V by 2 bases and J by 1 base, and 9 bases separated the two germline ends. The CDR3 spans 14 residues.